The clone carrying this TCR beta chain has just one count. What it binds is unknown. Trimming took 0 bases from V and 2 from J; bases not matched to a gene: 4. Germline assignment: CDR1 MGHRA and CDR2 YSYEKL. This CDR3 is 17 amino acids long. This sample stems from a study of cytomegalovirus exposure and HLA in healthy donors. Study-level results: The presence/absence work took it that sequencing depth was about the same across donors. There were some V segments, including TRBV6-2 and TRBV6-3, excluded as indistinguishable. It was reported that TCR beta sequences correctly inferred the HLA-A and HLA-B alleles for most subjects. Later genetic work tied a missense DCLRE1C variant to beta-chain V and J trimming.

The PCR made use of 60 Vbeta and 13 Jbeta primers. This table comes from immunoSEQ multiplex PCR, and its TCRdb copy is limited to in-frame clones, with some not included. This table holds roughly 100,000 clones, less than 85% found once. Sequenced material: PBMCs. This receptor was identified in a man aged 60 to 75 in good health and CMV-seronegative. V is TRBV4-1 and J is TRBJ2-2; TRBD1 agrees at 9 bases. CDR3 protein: CASSQDWGQGNTGELFF. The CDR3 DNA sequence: TGCGCCAGCAGCCAAGATTGGGGACAGGGAAACACCGGGGAGCTGTTTTTT.